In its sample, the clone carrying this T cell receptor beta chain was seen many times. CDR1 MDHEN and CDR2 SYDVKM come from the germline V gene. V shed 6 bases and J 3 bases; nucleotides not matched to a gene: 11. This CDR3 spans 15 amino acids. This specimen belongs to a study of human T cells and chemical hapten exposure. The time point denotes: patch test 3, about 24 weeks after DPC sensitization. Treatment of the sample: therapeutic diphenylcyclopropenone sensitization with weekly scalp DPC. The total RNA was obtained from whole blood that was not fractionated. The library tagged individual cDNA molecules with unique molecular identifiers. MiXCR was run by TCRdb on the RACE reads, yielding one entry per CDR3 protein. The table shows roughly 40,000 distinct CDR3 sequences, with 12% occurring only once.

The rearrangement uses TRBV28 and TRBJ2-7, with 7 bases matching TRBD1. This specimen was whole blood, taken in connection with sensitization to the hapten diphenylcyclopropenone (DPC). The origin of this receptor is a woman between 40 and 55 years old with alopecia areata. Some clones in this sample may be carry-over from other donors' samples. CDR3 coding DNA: TGTGCCAGCAGCCAAATAGGGACAGCCTACTACGAGCAGTACTTC. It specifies CASSQIGTAYYEQYF.